These 28 T cell receptor beta chains were sequenced from one sample in a study of blood T cell repertoires in COVID-19. Using immunoSEQ multiplex PCR, the repertoire was profiled, and TCRdb retains in-frame clones only, with some absent. The sample yields roughly 150,000 clones, roughly 85% seen once. The sequencing sample was made of PBMCs or T cells enriched from blood (not recorded which). These receptors were taken from a woman in her sixties or seventies in a cohort exposed to, infected with or recovered from COVID-19 (not recorded which).

This clone appeared a few times. CDR3 region: CASSHSGAAYEQYF. The CDR3 coding sequence is TGTGCCAGCAGTCATTCGGGAGCCGCCTACGAGCAGTACTTC. This chain joins TRBV28 and TRBJ2-7, with D perhaps matching TRBD2 (6 bases). V was cut by 5 bases and J by 2 bases, with 13 bases left in between. Germline loops: CDR1 MDHEN, CDR2 SYDVKM. This CDR3 has 14 amino acids.

This chain links TRBV29-1 with TRBJ2-7, with 8 bases that match TRBD1. V was clipped by 5 bases and J by 0 bases; unmatched bases: 6. The CDR3 is made up of 14 amino acids. CDR1 SQVTM and CDR2 ANQGSEA come from the germline V gene. This CDR3 reads CSVKGQESSYEQYF. The CDR3 DNA reads TGCAGCGTTAAGGGACAGGAGAGCTCCTACGAGCAGTACTTC.

The genes are TRBV3-1 (or the pseudogene TRBV3-2) and TRBJ1-4, with TRBD1 matching 8 bases. The V gene's germline CDR1 is LGHDT and CDR2 YNNKEL (reference sequence). J was trimmed by 4 bases and V by 3 bases; bases with no gene match: 4. The length of the CDR3 is 15 residues. The CDR3 here is CASSQQGAGNEKLFF. DNA for the CDR3: TGTGCCAGCAGCCAGCAGGGGGCCGGTAATGAAAAACTGTTTTTT.

The V call is TRBV11-3, the J call TRBJ2-5; 13 bases are a match to TRBD2. With 5 bases clipped from V and 4 bases from J, the junction kept 10 bases outside the gene matches. The CDR3 extends over 17 amino acids. In germline, CDR1 is SGHNT, CDR2 YENEEA. The CDR3 DNA follows: TGTGCCAGCAGCCGTGGGACTAGCGGGACTCCCATAGAGACCCAGTACTTC. It is translated as CASSRGTSGTPIETQYF.

Regarding this clone: Other DNA variants within this sample encode the same CDR3. The genes are TRBV3-1 (or the pseudogene TRBV3-2) and TRBJ1-1; possible D gene TRBD1, 5 bases. Germline loops: CDR1 LGHDT, CDR2 YNNKEL (reference sequence). The CDR3 has 14 amino acids. V was cut by 0 bases and J by 6 bases, with 11 bases left in between. The DNA of the CDR3 is TGTGCCAGCAGCCAAGAGGGAGGGACCGCTGAAGCTTTCTTT. It encodes CASSQEGGTAEAFF.

This clone has just a few counts. The chain uses TRBV28 and TRBJ2-3; 8 bases are a match to TRBD1. Looked up from germline, CDR1 is MDHEN and CDR2 is SYDVKM. CDR3 size: 21 residues. V gave up 3 bases and J gave up 2 bases; unmatched junction bases: 22. The CDR3 coding sequence is TGTGCCAGCAGTTTTAATATCAGGGGGCGAAATCGATTGAAACTCACAGATACGCAGTATTTT. Its protein is CASSFNIRGRNRLKLTDTQYF.

This chain connects TRBV18 to TRBJ2-7; 7 nucleotides align to TRBD1. V shed 4 bases and J 6 bases; nucleotides not matched to a gene: 3. The CDR3 length is 12 residues. CDR1 KGHSH and CDR2 LQKENI come from the germline V gene. The CDR3 bases are TGTGCCAGCTCACGGTCAGGGGGCGAGCAGTACTTC. Translating it yields CASSRSGGEQYF. Variable domain in full (rest from reference TRBV18 and TRBJ2-7): NAGVMQNPRHLVRRRGQEARLRCSPMKGHSHVYWYRQLPEEGLKFMVYLQKENIIDESGMPKERFSAEFPKEGPSILRIQQVVRGDSAAYFCASSRSGGEQYFGPGTRLTVT.

This clone was picked up a small number of times. The chain is built from TRBV5-1 and TRBJ2-7, with D tentatively TRBD2 (6 bases). The CDR3 runs to 15 residues. Trimming removed 3 bases from V and 6 bases from J, with 19 bases in between. Germline CDR1 and CDR2: SGHRS and YFSETQ. The CDR3 nucleotides read TGCGCCAGCAGCTCAGGCCAGACTAGTATTCGCGAGCAGTACTTC. As protein: CASSSGQTSIREQYF.

In this sample, this clone turned up once. J is TRBJ1-4 and V is TRBV7-2; possible D gene TRBD1, 5 bases. CDR3 length: 14 residues. Germline V CDR1 and CDR2: SGHTA, FQGNSA. V was shortened by 3 bases and J by 7 bases, with 12 bases between the two germline ends. CDR3 sequence: CASSLNGGSEKLFF. CDR3 nucleotide sequence: TGTGCCAGCAGCTTGAACGGGGGAAGTGAAAAACTGTTTTTT.

This chain connects TRBV6-1 to TRBJ2-7; D ambiguous. The CDR3 is 14 residues long. CDR1 is MNHNS and CDR2 is SASEGT in the germline V gene. Trimming took off 3 bases at V and 3 bases at J, with 12 bases between the two ends. CDR3: CASSDSRLDYEQYF. The CDR3, as DNA: TGTGCCAGCAGTGATTCGCGGTTGGACTACGAGCAGTACTTC.

This chain uses TRBV19 with TRBJ1-1, with 7 positions matching TRBD1. After removal of 2 bases from V and 0 bases from J, the junction contained 3 bases not matched to a gene. The CDR3 length is 15 residues. Germline V gene lookup returns CDR1 LNHDA and CDR2 SQIVND (reference sequence). The CDR3 region is CASSIPGQLNTEAFF. CDR3 DNA: TGTGCCAGTAGTATACCGGGACAGCTGAACACTGAAGCTTTCTTT.

This chain uses TRBV27 with TRBJ2-1, with 7 bases fitting TRBD1. This CDR3 comprises 14 residues. Germline V gives CDR1 MNHEY, CDR2 SMNVEV (reference sequence). The trim removed 5 bases at V and 2 bases at J, leaving 3 bases unmatched. DNA for the CDR3: TGTGCCAGCAGTCCCGACAGGGCCTACAATGAGCAGTTCTTC. Translated, it gives CASSPDRAYNEQFF.

This rearrangement joins TRBV7-8 to TRBJ2-1, with TRBD2 matching 13 bases. The J segment lost 1 base and the V segment lost 4 bases, leaving 4 bases of the junction unmatched. The germline V gene has CDR1 SGHVS and CDR2 FQNEAQ. The CDR3 covers 17 residues. The CDR3 spells CASSSQLAGGSYNEQFF. CDR3 bases: TGTGCCAGCAGCTCGCAACTAGCGGGAGGGTCCTACAATGAGCAGTTCTTC. The complete variable domain, with remaining parts taken from reference TRBV7-8 and TRBJ2-1, reads GAGVSQSPRYKVAKRGQDVALRCDPISGHVSLFWYQQALGQGPEFLTYFQNEAQLDKSGLPSDRFFAERPEGSVSTLKIQRTQQEDSAVYLCASSSQLAGGSYNEQFFGPGTRLTVL.

The chain joins TRBV7-9 to TRBJ2-1; tentative D call: TRBD2 (5 bases). V lost 1 base, J lost 8 bases, and 9 bases lay in between. Per germline, CDR1 SEHNR and CDR2 FQNEAQ (reference sequence). The CDR3 is 13 amino acids. CDR3 DNA: TGTGCCAGCAGCTTAGATCGGGGTGATGAGCAGTTCTTC. Its translation is CASSLDRGDEQFF.

The V and J genes are TRBV19 and TRBJ2-1, with TRBD2 identical over 7 bases. Trimming cost V 7 bases and J 4 bases; bases outside gene matches: 13. The CDR3 length is 16 residues. CDR1 and CDR2 (germline): LNHDA, SQIVND (reference sequence). The CDR3 spells CASTTTREGKYNEQFF. For the CDR3, the DNA is TGTGCCAGTACGACGACGAGGGAGGGCAAGTACAATGAGCAGTTCTTC.

This chain connects TRBV3-1 (or the pseudogene TRBV3-2) to TRBJ1-5; D gene unclear. The CDR3 runs to 13 residues. V was clipped by 0 bases and J by 6 bases, with 6 bases between them. Per germline, CDR1 LGHDT and CDR2 YNNKEL (reference sequence). The CDR3 DNA sequence: TGTGCCAGCAGCCAAGATATTTCTCAGCCCCAGCATTTT. It codes for CASSQDISQPQHF.

V gene TRBV9 combines with J gene TRBJ1-5; TRBD1 agrees at 7 bases. This CDR3 is built from 14 residues. Germline lookup yields CDR1 SGDLS and CDR2 YYNGEE. The V gene end was trimmed by 8 bases and the J gene end by 5 bases; junction bases not matched to a gene: 10. The CDR3 nucleotides are TGTGCCAGTTCGACAGGGCTTTTAGATCAGCCCCAGCATTTT. Translated, it gives CASSTGLLDQPQHF.

This clone was picked up a small number of times. The chain carries TRBV7-8 and TRBJ1-6, with a weak D call TRBD1 (6 bases). Germline CDR1 is SGHVS and CDR2 is FQNEAQ. V was shortened by 7 bases and J by 11 bases, with 15 bases between the two germline ends. CDR3 length: 13 amino acids. The chain's CDR3 is CASTFAGVAPLHF. As DNA, the CDR3 is TGTGCCAGCACATTCGCAGGGGTAGCACCCCTCCACTTT.

The chain employs TRBV15 and TRBJ1-2; TRBD1 matches 8 bases. J was trimmed by 2 bases and V by 1 base; bases with no gene match: 9. The CDR3 runs 17 residues. CDR1 is LNHNV, CDR2 YYDKDF, per germline (reference sequence). As DNA, the CDR3 is TGTGCCACCAGCAGAGGCCGGACAGGGAAGAGGAACTATGGCTACACCTTC. As protein: CATSRGRTGKRNYGYTF.

Only one count was recorded for this clone. V usage is TRBV7-9 and J usage is TRBJ2-2, with 11 bases that match TRBD2. The CDR3 has 18 amino acids. The germline V gene encodes CDR1 SEHNR and CDR2 FQNEAQ (reference sequence). The junction had 15 bases not matched to a gene; V was cut back by 5 bases and J by 7 bases. This CDR3 reads CASSTDPTSGSKSGELFF. The CDR3 DNA reads TGTGCCAGCAGCACAGACCCCACTAGCGGGAGTAAGAGCGGGGAGCTGTTTTTT.

V is TRBV30 and J is TRBJ1-3, with D uncertain. Looked up from germline, CDR1 is GTSNPN and CDR2 is SVGIG (reference sequence). The V gene lost 0 bases and the J gene lost 7 bases, with 4 bases spanning the gap. CDR3 size: 11 residues. The CDR3 is CAWSVRNTIYF. The DNA of the CDR3 is TGTGCCTGGAGTGTACGGAACACCATATATTTT. The variable domain in full, completed from reference TRBV30 and TRBJ1-3, reads SQTIHQWPATLVQPVGSPLSLECTVEGTSNPNLYWYRQAAGRGLQLLFYSVGIGQISSEVPQNLSASRPQDRQFILSSKKLLLSDSGFYLCAWSVRNTIYFGEGSWLTVV.

The V and J genes are TRBV5-4 and TRBJ2-1, with 7 bases matching TRBD2. V lost 1 base and J lost 11; bases outside the gene matches: 12. The CDR3 extends over 15 amino acids. CDR1 is SGHNT, CDR2 YYREEE, per germline (reference sequence). The chain's CDR3 is CASSLMASGDVQQFF. The CDR3 DNA reads TGTGCCAGCAGCTTGATGGCTAGCGGTGACGTACAGCAGTTCTTC.

The chain is built from TRBV6-2 or TRBV6-3 and TRBJ1-2, with 12 bases fitting TRBD1. Looked up from germline, CDR1 is MNHEY and CDR2 is SVGEGT. The CDR3 covers 16 residues. With 6 bases clipped from V and 2 bases from J, the junction kept 7 bases outside the gene matches. This CDR3 is CASSRGQGAGNYGYTF. In DNA form, the CDR3 reads TGTGCCAGCAGCCGGGGACAGGGGGCAGGGAACTATGGCTACACCTTC.

The rearrangement uses TRBV11-2 and TRBJ2-5; D is ambiguous. This CDR3 has 13 amino acids. Germline CDR1 SGHAT, CDR2 FQNNGV. V lost 3 bases and J 5 bases, leaving 10 bases between the germline ends. In nucleotides, the CDR3 is TGTGCCAGCAGCTTTGGTTCCCGGGAGACCCAGTACTTC. It is translated as CASSFGSRETQYF.

CDR3 loop: CASSRGQTNTEAFF. CDR3 DNA sequence: TGTGCCAGCTCACGCGGACAGACGAACACTGAAGCTTTCTTT. The chain couples TRBV18 to TRBJ1-1, with D possibly TRBD1 on 6 matching bases. The germline gives CDR1 KGHSH, CDR2 LQKENI. The CDR3 extends over 14 amino acids. Between the trimmed V and J ends, which lost 4 bases and 1 base, there was a span of 10 bases.

V and J are TRBV21-1 and TRBJ2-3; the listed D gene, TRBD1, was not tested against the DNA. TRBV21-1 counts as a pseudogene. This CDR3 spans 14 amino acids. The CDR3 nucleotides are TGTGCCAGCAGCGGCCGGGACAGGACAGATACGCAGTATTTT. Protein: CASSGRDRTDTQYF.

This chain joins TRBV11-3 and TRBJ1-1, with 8 bases matching TRBD1. The germline V gene encodes CDR1 SGHNT and CDR2 YENEEA. The V gene end was trimmed by 1 base and the J gene end by 4 bases; junction bases not matched to a gene: 11. This CDR3 region has 17 residues. CDR3 region: CASSLVGGQGMGTEAFF. The CDR3, as DNA: TGTGCCAGCAGCTTAGTTGGAGGACAGGGTATGGGCACTGAAGCTTTCTTT.

The chain links TRBV7-9 to TRBJ2-5; 7 bases are shared with TRBD1. Looked up from germline, CDR1 is SEHNR and CDR2 is FQNEAQ (reference sequence). The trim removed 4 bases at V and 2 bases at J, leaving 10 bases unmatched. The CDR3 has 16 residues. DNA of the CDR3: TGTGCCAGCAGCTCCCGCCGGGACAGAAGACAAGAGACCCAGTACTTC. Encoded protein: CASSSRRDRRQETQYF.